This T cell receptor (beta chain) stems from a study of patients and donors after allogeneic stem cell transplantation. From germline, CDR1 is LGHNA and CDR2 YNFKEQ. This CDR3 has 16 amino acids. J was trimmed by 1 base and V by 4 bases; bases with no gene match: 6. TCRdb reanalysed the RT-PCR reads using MiXCR and keeps one entry per CDR3 protein. The table lists tens of thousands of distinct CDR3 sequences, around 48% of them singletons. This clonotype appeared once. The source of this sequence is a human donor who was either an allogeneic HSCT recipient or a stem cell or donor lymphocyte infusion donor (not recorded which). It is not recorded whose cells these are; they may come from a transplant donor. Sequencing was done on a sample of blood, either unsorted or a sorted T cell fraction (not recorded which). V usage is TRBV4-2 and J usage is TRBJ2-3, with 9 bases that match TRBD2. Here the CDR3 reads CASSPRRLAGTDTQYF. The CDR3 DNA reads as TGTGCCAGCAGCCCAAGGAGACTAGCGGGCACAGATACGCAGTATTTT.